Below are 27 T cell receptor gamma chains sequenced from a single sample in a study of human gamma delta and Vdelta1 T cells. TCRdb reapplied CATT to the PCR reads. Of some 8,500 gamma-chain clones listed, 45% to 55% are singletons. No antigen has been identified for these receptors. Input material: Vdelta1 gamma-delta T cells from blood grown in culture (DOT cells). The receptors originated from a human donor in good health.

This chain links TRGV4 with TRGJ1 or TRGJ2. With V trimmed by 2 bases and J by 8 bases, 12 bases remained unmatched. The CDR3 has 14 amino acids. Germline V gene lookup returns CDR1 EGSTGY and CDR2 YDSYTSSV. CDR3 sequence: CATWDVPEVDKKLF. CDR3 nucleotide sequence: TGTGCCACCTGGGATGTACCCGAAGTAGATAAGAAACTCTTT.

The chain couples TRGV2 to TRGJ1 or TRGJ2. The CDR3 runs 15 residues. J was trimmed by 1 base and V by 1 base; bases with no gene match: 7. In germline, CDR1 is EGSNGY, CDR2 YDSYNSKV. CDR3 in amino acids: CATWDGSTNYYKKLF. The DNA for the CDR3 is TGTGCCACCTGGGACGGCTCAACCAATTATTATAAGAAACTCTTT.

This clone showed up just a few times. The rearrangement uses TRGV2 and TRGJ1 or TRGJ2. The germline V gene has CDR1 EGSNGY and CDR2 YDSYNSKV. With 3 bases clipped from V and 8 bases from J, the junction kept 4 bases outside the gene matches. There are 11 residues in the CDR3. The CDR3 DNA is TGTGCCACCTGGGACTCAAATAAGAAACTCTTT. This gives the protein CATWDSNKKLF.

The rearrangement links TRGV5 to TRGJ1 or TRGJ2. Germline V gives CDR1 VINAFY, CDR2 YDVSNSKD. The CDR3 runs to 13 residues. After removal of 6 bases from V and 6 bases from J, the junction contained 11 bases not matched to a gene. The CDR3 loop reads CATWKPLGYKKLF. The CDR3 DNA sequence: TGTGCCACCTGGAAACCCCTGGGTTATAAGAAACTCTTT.

The chain carries TRGV10 and TRGJ1 or TRGJ2. TRGV10 has ORF status, its function being uncertain. V lost 8 bases to trimming and J lost 10 bases; unmatched junction nucleotides: 24. The CDR3 is 16 amino acids. The CDR3 bases are TGTGCTGCGTGGGATTATCAGTCGGACCCGAGCAAAAAGAAACTCTTT. Translation gives CAAWDYQSDPSKKKLF.

The V call is TRGV5, the J call TRGJ1 or TRGJ2. V gave up 2 bases and J gave up 5 bases; unmatched junction bases: 9. The CDR3 has 14 amino acids. Germline assignment: CDR1 VINAFY and CDR2 YDVSNSKD. The CDR3 nucleotides are TGTGCCACCTGGGACATCAACGGAGATTATAAGAAACTCTTT. It specifies CATWDINGDYKKLF.

The chain uses TRGV5 and TRGJ1 or TRGJ2. The CDR3 is 13 amino acids. Germline CDR1 and CDR2: VINAFY and YDVSNSKD. Germline trimming cut 2 bases from V and 3 bases from J; bases unmatched to any gene: 4. This chain's CDR3 is CATWDTPYYKKLF. CDR3 in DNA: TGTGCCACCTGGGACACCCCTTATTATAAGAAACTCTTT.

The V and J genes are TRGV3 and TRGJ1 or TRGJ2. The CDR3 loop spans 19 amino acids. Trimming at V came to 3 bases and at J to 0 bases, leaving 20 bases not matched to a gene. CDR1 and CDR2 from the germline V gene are VTNTFY and YDVSTARD (reference sequence). DNA for the CDR3: TGTGCCACCTGGGACGCCTCTCGGGGGGTCCCACCGAATTATTATAAGAAACTCTTT. Amino acids: CATWDASRGVPPNYYKKLF.

The chain uses TRGV2 and TRGJP2. Per the germline V gene, CDR1 is EGSNGY and CDR2 is YDSYNSKV. This CDR3 spans 14 amino acids. The ends lost 4 bases at V and 2 bases at J; junction bases unmatched: 4. CDR3 sequence reads: CATWEPSSDWIKTF. DNA of the CDR3: TGTGCCACCTGGGAGCCCAGTAGTGATTGGATCAAGACGTTT.

The chain couples TRGV2 to TRGJP2. With V trimmed by 0 bases and J by 5 bases, 9 bases remained unmatched. Germline V gives CDR1 EGSNGY, CDR2 YDSYNSKV. The CDR3 is 16 amino acids. The CDR3 coding sequence is TGTGCCACCTGGGACGGGCCAATTAAGAGTGATTGGATCAAGACGTTT. Protein sequence: CATWDGPIKSDWIKTF.

In regard to this clone: Since a much larger clone is just one base distant, this may be a read error. V and J are TRGV4 and TRGJ1 or TRGJ2. V shed 4 bases, J shed 7 bases, and the junction held 4 bases outside the gene matches. The germline CDR1 and CDR2 sequences are EGSTGY and YDSYTSSV. The CDR3 spans 11 residues. CDR3 coding DNA: TGTGCCACCTGGGAAGTCTATAAGAAACTCTTT. Its protein product is CATWEVYKKLF.

Points on this clone: The sample holds other DNA sequences that translate to the same CDR3. The chain has TRGV2 and TRGJ1 or TRGJ2. CDR3 length: 12 residues. CDR1 and CDR2 (germline): EGSNGY, YDSYNSKV. V dropped 1 base and J dropped 6; count of bases not matched to a gene: 3. CDR3 in amino acids: CATWDGLYKKLF. The CDR3, as DNA: TGTGCCACCTGGGACGGTCTTTATAAGAAACTCTTT.

This sequence joins TRGV9 and TRGJ1 or TRGJ2. Per the germline V gene, CDR1 is GITISATS and CDR2 is ISYDGTV (reference sequence). With 4 bases clipped from V and 3 bases from J, the junction kept 12 bases outside the gene matches. The CDR3 spans 15 residues. CDR3 sequence reads: CALWDPVEPYYKKLF. In DNA form, the CDR3 reads TGTGCCTTGTGGGACCCTGTGGAACCTTATTATAAGAAACTCTTT.

This clone was recorded a few times. The V gene is TRGV4, the J gene TRGJ1 or TRGJ2. V was clipped by 3 bases and J by 7 bases; unmatched bases: 9. Germline CDR1 reads EGSTGY; CDR2 reads YDSYTSSV. The CDR3 is made up of 13 amino acids. The DNA of the CDR3 is TGTGCCACCTGGGATTGGGGGTTCTATAAGAAACTCTTT. It codes for CATWDWGFYKKLF.

This clone ranks as medium-sized. The rearrangement uses TRGV4 and TRGJ1 or TRGJ2. Germline CDR1 is EGSTGY and CDR2 is YDSYTSSV. CDR3 size: 12 residues. The trim removed 3 bases at V and 4 bases at J, leaving 3 bases unmatched. Here the CDR3 reads CATWDNYYKKLF. In DNA form, the CDR3 reads TGTGCCACCTGGGATAACTATTATAAGAAACTCTTT.

Only one count was recorded for this clone. The rearrangement uses TRGV3 and TRGJ1 or TRGJ2. V lost 5 bases and J lost 4; bases outside the gene matches: 8. Germline-derived CDR1 and CDR2 are VTNTFY and YDVSTARD (reference sequence). The CDR3 is 13 residues long. As DNA, the CDR3 is TGTGCCACCTGGGGCCCGGTCTATTATAAGAAACTCTTT. Protein: CATWGPVYYKKLF.

The table lists this clone with a count of one. The rearrangement links TRGV8 to TRGJ1 or TRGJ2. Per germline, CDR1 VENAVY and CDR2 YDSYNSRV. Trimming cost V 3 bases and J 2 bases; bases outside gene matches: 4. The CDR3 contains 13 residues. The CDR3 loop is CATWDYHYYKKLF. The CDR3, as DNA: TGTGCCACCTGGGATTACCATTATTATAAGAAACTCTTT.

This clone was seen only a few times. The rearrangement uses TRGV2 and TRGJ1 or TRGJ2. This CDR3 has 13 amino acids. Trimming removed 3 bases from V and 2 bases from J; junction bases left unmatched: 4. Per germline, CDR1 EGSNGY and CDR2 YDSYNSKV. As DNA, the CDR3 is TGTGCCACCTGGGACCCTGATTATTATAAGAAACTCTTT. Its protein is CATWDPDYYKKLF.

The chain employs TRGV8 and TRGJP2. J was trimmed by 6 bases and V by 0 bases; bases with no gene match: 7. The CDR3 has 15 residues. Germline lookup yields CDR1 VENAVY and CDR2 YDSYNSRV. CDR3 DNA: TGTGCCACCTGGGATAGGGCCGGGGGTGATTGGATCAAGACGTTT. Translated: CATWDRAGGDWIKTF.

This rearrangement joins TRGV9 to TRGJ1 or TRGJ2. J gave up 5 bases and V 3 bases, and 7 bases lay outside the gene matches. Germline loops: CDR1 GITISATS, CDR2 ISYDGTV (reference sequence). The CDR3 has 13 residues. The CDR3 sequence is CALWEPPHYKKLF. In DNA form, the CDR3 reads TGTGCCTTGTGGGAGCCGCCCCATTATAAGAAACTCTTT.

The rearrangement links TRGV9 to TRGJ1 or TRGJ2. The CDR3 is 14 residues long. V lost 2 bases, J lost 3 bases, and 7 bases stayed unmatched. In germline, CDR1 is GITISATS, CDR2 ISYDGTV (reference sequence). The CDR3 DNA reads TGTGCCTTGTGGGAGGGTGAGGGTTATTATAAGAAACTCTTT. This gives the protein CALWEGEGYYKKLF.

The chain joins TRGV9 to TRGJ1 or TRGJ2. Germline assignment: CDR1 GITISATS and CDR2 ISYDGTV (reference sequence). CDR3 length equals 14 residues. The V segment lost 2 bases and the J segment 4 bases; nucleotides outside the gene matches: 8. The CDR3 coding sequence is TGTGCCTTGTGGGAGGACCTCCAATATTATAAGAAACTCTTT. Translating it yields CALWEDLQYYKKLF.

This clone was seen a handful of times. V and J are TRGV9 and TRGJ1 or TRGJ2. The CDR3 totals 11 residues. V was pared by 5 bases and J by 6 bases, with 4 bases of the junction left unmatched. From germline, CDR1 is GITISATS and CDR2 ISYDGTV (reference sequence). This chain's CDR3 is CALWGPYKKLF. The CDR3 DNA sequence: TGTGCCTTGTGGGGTCCTTATAAGAAACTCTTT.

Regarding this clone: This CDR3 is also generated by other DNA sequences in the sample. The V and J genes are TRGV2 and TRGJ1 or TRGJ2. J lost 3 bases, V lost 2 bases, and 4 bases had no gene match. The CDR3 consists of 13 residues. The germline V gene has CDR1 EGSNGY and CDR2 YDSYNSKV. The CDR3 sequence: CATWDASYYKKLF. The CDR3 nucleotides read TGTGCCACCTGGGACGCCTCTTATTATAAGAAACTCTTT.

The chain uses TRGV8 and TRGJ1 or TRGJ2. Germline CDR1 VENAVY, CDR2 YDSYNSRV. This CDR3 has 13 residues. V was clipped by 0 bases and J by 7 bases; unmatched bases: 6. The CDR3 is CATWDRSGYKKLF. DNA for the CDR3: TGTGCCACCTGGGATAGGTCGGGATATAAGAAACTCTTT.

This clone is a singleton in its sample. This rearrangement joins TRGV5 to TRGJ1 or TRGJ2. V was clipped by 0 bases and J by 8 bases; unmatched bases: 4. Germline V gene sequence: CDR1 VINAFY, CDR2 YDVSNSKD. The CDR3 has 12 amino acids. The CDR3 sequence is CATWDRQNKKLF. In DNA, the CDR3 is TGTGCCACCTGGGACAGGCAAAATAAGAAACTCTTT.

The gene calls are TRGV4 and TRGJ1 or TRGJ2. Trimming removed 2 bases from V and 3 bases from J; junction bases left unmatched: 7. Germline CDR1 is EGSTGY and CDR2 is YDSYTSSV. CDR3 length equals 14 residues. The CDR3 region is CATWDEIFYYKKLF. In nucleotides, the CDR3 is TGTGCCACCTGGGATGAGATCTTTTATTATAAGAAACTCTTT.